The entry below describes one T cell receptor (beta chain). The V gene lost 4 bases and the J gene lost 0 bases, with 14 bases spanning the gap. Germline-derived CDR1 and CDR2 are SGHRS and YFSETQ. This CDR3 spans 16 amino acids. The data were taken from a study of blood T cell repertoires in COVID-19. Data came from immunoSEQ multiplex PCR; TCRdb stores just in-frame clones and leaves some out. The data hold 110,000 or so clones, with approximately 90% observed a single time. This receptor was taken from an older woman who had recovered from COVID-19. Material: peripheral blood. V usage is TRBV5-1 and J usage is TRBJ1-3; possibly TRBD1 for D (6 bases). DNA for the CDR3: TGCGCCAGCAGCCCCAAACAGGGTCTCTCTGGAAACACCATATATTTT. It specifies CASSPKQGLSGNTIYF.